This T cell receptor beta chain was documented in a study of T cell repertoires in cytomegalovirus infection (dated by TCRdb to between 2018 and 2021). About the investigation overall: Because public TCR beta signatures pointed to carriage of CMV infection together with the matching HLA type, the HLA type of each donor mattered for the analysis. On the study overall, not on this receptor specifically: In the ex vivo response, HLA-C-restricted CMV-specific TCR beta clonotypes were dominant, and in two of eight donors the single most frequent clonotype came from this HLA-C-restricted group. In both this cohort and an independent cohort of 350 or so donors, the cumulative frequency of public TCR beta family members distinguished carriers of CMV infection plus the relevant HLA type.

Many counts were recorded for this clonotype. Its antigen is not yet known. No qualities accompany the bases; no much larger clone lies one base away. Sequenced on an Illumina HiSeq 1500. TCRdb reanalyzed the raw reads on its own, using fastp at Q25 for trimming and MiXCR for clone calling, and kept in-frame beta chains. Identical CDR3 proteins give one entry, which carries the most common genes and DNA. The sample has fewer than 200,000 distinct CDR3 sequences on record, 8% to 10% of them singletons. The top ten clones comprise approximately 4.6% of the sample. Including cysteine and phenylalanine, the CDR3 has 13 amino acids. Only CDR3 DNA remains: 39 bases, in frame from the first base. The V and J ends are trimmed by 7 bases and 1 base, leaving 10 bases between them.

The chain couples TRBV12-3 or TRBV12-4 to TRBJ1-1, and TRBD1 may be the D gene, going by 5 matching bases. What was sequenced was PBMCs. The TCR comes from a human donor in good health (CMV status not recorded). Some clones in this sample may be carry-over from other donors' samples. The CDR3 reads CASTLRGNTEAFF. The DNA sequence reads TGTGCCAGCACATTAAGGGGGAACACTGAAGCTTTCTTT.